This T cell receptor beta chain was captured in a study of T cells after yellow fever vaccination. The overall study: With SMART-Seq v4 Ultra Low Input, the fractions containing low cell numbers were prepared.

Notes on the study in general: Contaminating bulk clonotypes could be abundant in FACS-sorted repertoires. Most primary-vaccination clones recurred post-booster (roughly 96% CD4, 85% to 90% CD8).

This clonotype was found many times. Its antigen is as yet unknown. 5'RACE template switching added a universal primer site and UMIs to TCR cDNA. From the 5' RACE reads, TCRdb called clonotypes with MiXCR, one entry per CDR3 protein. The repertoire has over 250,000 distinct CDR3 sequences, approximately 5.2% of them found once; the top ten carry roughly 3%. V lost 3 bases and J 1 base, leaving 6 bases between the germline ends. Per the germline V gene, CDR1 is WSHSY and CDR2 is SAAADI. This CDR3 is 13 amino acids long. This clonotype was sampled from a man younger than 30 who received the YFV17D yellow fever vaccine. This specimen consisted of CD4+ T cells sorted from PBMCs, obtained on the day of the yellow fever booster vaccination. The V and J genes are TRBV10-2 and TRBJ1-1; D remains unclear. CDR3 in DNA: TGCGCCAGCAGTGAAACGGCGAACACTGAAGCTTTCTTT. It encodes CASSETANTEAFF.